Following are 4 T cell receptor beta chains from one sample sequenced in a study of early T cells in non-severe SARS-CoV-2 infection. Via MiXCR, TCRdb re-called the 5' RACE reads, giving one row per CDR3 protein. The profile shows some 25,000 distinct CDR3 sequences, about 4.5% of them singletons. Material for sequencing was whole blood. These receptors originate from an adult who was a healthcare worker with PCR-confirmed SARS-CoV-2 infection or an uninfected control (not recorded which).

This clonotype has ten or more counts. Relative to the germline gene, one junction end is altered; a read error may explain this. V gene TRBV30 combines with J gene TRBJ2-5; D gene unclear. The CDR3 spans 10 residues. CDR1 and CDR2 (germline): GTSNPN, SVGIG (reference sequence). In nucleotides, the CDR3 is TGTGCCTGGAGTAGAGAGTCCCAGTACTTC. It translates to CAWSRESQYF.

The sample holds many counts of this clonotype. This chain links TRBV6-2 or TRBV6-3 with TRBJ2-7; D remains unclear. Trimming removed 0 bases from V and 4 bases from J, with 7 bases in between. CDR1 and CDR2 (germline): MNHEY, SVGEGT. This CDR3 is built from 13 residues. Here the CDR3 reads CASSYSIRYEQYF. The CDR3 DNA follows: TGTGCCAGCAGTTACTCGATCCGGTACGAGCAGTACTTC.

Many counts were recorded for this clonotype. The chain combines TRBV2 with TRBJ1-1; D uncertain. Between the trimmed V and J ends, which lost 1 base and 5 bases, there was a span of 17 bases. Germline loops: CDR1 SNHLY, CDR2 FYNNEI. The CDR3 extends over 16 amino acids. The CDR3 DNA follows: TGTGCCAGCAGTGAAGTGTCCCCAAGAAGTTCTACTGAAGCTTTCTTT. This sequence encodes CASSEVSPRSSTEAFF. The full variable domain, its missing parts supplied by reference TRBV2 and TRBJ1-1, is EPEVTQTPSHQVTQMGQEVILRCVPISNHLYFYWYRQILGQKVEFLVSFYNNEISEKSEIFDDQFSVERPDGSNFTLKIRSTKLEDSAMYFCASSEVSPRSSTEAFFGQGTRLTVV.

This clonotype was detected many times. The chain links TRBV5-4 to TRBJ2-7; tentatively, D is TRBD1 (6 bases). Trimming cost V 2 bases and J 2 bases, with 8 bases left between them. The germline gives CDR1 SGHNT, CDR2 YYREEE (reference sequence). The CDR3 totals 13 residues. CDR3 nucleotides: TGTGCCAGCAGCTTAGAGGGGGCCTACGAGCAGTACTTC. This gives the protein CASSLEGAYEQYF.